This TCR beta chain is from a study of T cell responses to AZD1222 COVID-19 vaccine. Regarding the study as a whole: There were repertoire samples only from the period after the peak T cell response.

As to this clone: Its specificity is not known.

V lost 6 bases and J 5 bases, leaving 25 bases between the germline ends. CDR1 is ENHRY and CDR2 is SYGVKD in the germline V gene. This CDR3 comprises 17 residues. The data were produced by immunoSEQ multiplex PCR, yet TCRdb's version contains in-frame clones alone and is incomplete. The sample has 120,000 to 150,000 clones; around 93% are singletons. The sequence was obtained from an adult in good health. The sample in question was peripheral blood, obtained on day 0 of AZD1222 vaccination. The chain recombines TRBV10-3 with TRBJ1-2; weak D call: TRBD1 (5 bases). The CDR3 is CAIRGELADVGLYGYTF. DNA of the CDR3: TGTGCCATCAGGGGGGAACTCGCGGACGTGGGATTATATGGCTACACCTTC.